Following are 3 T cell receptor beta chains from one sample sequenced in a study of shared clonotypes between healthy human individuals. The assay was immunoSEQ multiplex PCR, and TCRdb's table has in-frame clones only and misses some. The sample shows around 1,900,000 clones, 80% to 95% of them seen only once. Naive CD8 cells, CD45RO-negative and positively selected for CCR7, excluded terminally differentiated effector memory CD45RA+ cells. The sequencing sample was made of naive CD8+ T cells from PBMCs. The receptor set was obtained from a man between 18 and 35 years old in good health. Some clones in this sample may be carry-over from other donors' samples.

The chain carries TRBV6-4 and TRBJ2-1, with TRBD2 matching 7 bases. CDR3 length: 13 residues. CDR1 MRHNA and CDR2 SNTAGT come from the germline V gene. Losses at the gene ends were 8 bases for V and 8 bases for J; bases not matched to a gene: 9. Here the CDR3 DNA reads TGTGCCAGCGAGGGTGGGAGGGCCCATGAGCAGTTCTTC. Its translation is CASEGGRAHEQFF.

The genes are TRBV28 and TRBJ1-3, with a weak D call TRBD1 (6 bases). The ends were cut back, 8 bases at V and 4 bases at J, with 12 bases in the middle. Germline V gives CDR1 MDHEN, CDR2 SYDVKM. This CDR3 is built from 13 residues. In nucleotides, the CDR3 is TGTGCCAGCTGGCCAGGGGCGGGAAACACCATATATTTT. This encodes CASWPGAGNTIYF.

The chain joins TRBV1 to TRBJ2-1; TRBD1 reflects the table's D call only, with no check against the DNA. TRBV1 is listed as a pseudogene. The CDR3 runs 14 residues. CDR3 bases: TGCACCAGCAGCCAGTATTACAGGGACAATGAGCAGTTCTTC. This codes for CTSSQYYRDNEQFF.